This TCR beta chain was obtained from a study of blood T cell repertoires in COVID-19. Background on the study: Acute and convalescent COVID-19 samples came from the United States, Italy and Spain.

Profiled with immunoSEQ multiplex PCR; TCRdb holds only in-frame clones, not every one. The data show approximately 90,000 clones, with 89% seen just once and about 3.3% held by the top ten. The receptor was isolated from a woman aged 70-85 years with acute or convalescent COVID-19. Specimen: peripheral blood.

CDR3 sequence: CASRQGTMNTEAFF. The CDR3 DNA is TGTGCCAGCAGGCAGGGGACGATGAACACTGAAGCTTTCTTT. The V call is TRBV6-4, the J call TRBJ1-1, with D possibly being TRBD1 (6 bases). This CDR3 spans 14 amino acids. Trimming took 6 bases from V and 0 from J, leaving 11 bases between them. The germline CDR1 and CDR2 sequences are MRHNA and SNTAGT.